This T cell receptor (beta chain) originates from a study of OX40 agonist ivuxolimab in advanced cancers. Study in general: Earlier treatment with anti-PD-1, anti-PD-L1 or anti-CTLA-4 was permitted, and roughly 40% had received some. Partial responses were recorded for three patients, including one with hepatocellular carcinoma and two with cutaneous melanoma. Study-wide results and caveats: Relative to CD4+, CD8+ T cells held more expanded clones on average.

Remarks on this clone: Its cognate antigen is unknown.

Sequencing was performed with immunoSEQ multiplex PCR; in TCRdb, only in-frame clones are kept and a portion is missing. The table has about 70,000 clones, about 85% seen once. CDR3 length: 15 amino acids. Germline-derived CDR1 and CDR2 are MGHRA and YSYEKL. V shed 3 bases and J shed 0 bases, with 9 bases lying between them. The receptor comes from an adult with an advanced solid tumor such as melanoma, head and neck, liver or kidney cancer. The chain carries TRBV4-1 and TRBJ1-3; D unclear. Sequenced material: CD4+ or CD8+ T cells sorted from blood, taken in a trial of the OX40 agonist ivuxolimab. The DNA of the CDR3 is TGCGCCAGCAGCCAGGAGAGTAGCTCTGGAAACACCATATATTTT. It codes for CASSQESSSGNTIYF.